This T cell receptor (beta chain) was observed in a study of blood T cells in healthy people across ages. Whole-study findings and limits: Estimates based on one million T cells were treated as lower bounds. Naive and antigen-experienced cells were not separated, limiting conclusive comparison.

Peripheral blood, about 10 milliliters per donor, was collected. Extracted total RNA amounted to at least 5 micrograms for each sample. The CDR3 consists of 14 residues. Germline V CDR1 and CDR2: SGHTS, YDEGEE. V lost 4 bases and J 2 bases, leaving 11 bases between the germline ends. Together with a sample-barcoded 5' primer, a J-beta primer mix was included in a second PCR lasting about 7 to 11 cycles. A single record per CDR3 protein comes from TCRdb applying MiXCR to the 5' RACE reads. The sample includes 1.8 million or so distinct CDR3 sequences, 35% to 50% of them seen just once. As regards this clonotype: Antigen specificity is unknown.

Sequencing was performed on blood. The sequence came from a human donor in good health. The rearrangement joins TRBV5-8 to TRBJ2-3; D may be TRBD1 (6 bases). The CDR3 DNA reads as TGTGCCAGCAGCATTGGACAGTTCACAGATACGCAGTATTTT. Protein product: CASSIGQFTDTQYF.